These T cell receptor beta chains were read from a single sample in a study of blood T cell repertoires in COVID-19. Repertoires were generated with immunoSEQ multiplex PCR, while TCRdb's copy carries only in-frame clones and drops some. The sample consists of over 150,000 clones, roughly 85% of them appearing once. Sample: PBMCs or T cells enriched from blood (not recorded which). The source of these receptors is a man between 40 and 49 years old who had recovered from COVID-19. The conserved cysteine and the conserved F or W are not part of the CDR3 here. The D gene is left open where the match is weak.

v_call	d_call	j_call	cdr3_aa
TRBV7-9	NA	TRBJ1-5	ASSFSTEDQPQH
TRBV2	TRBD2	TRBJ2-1	ASRASGGAISNEQF
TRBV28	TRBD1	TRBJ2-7	ASSSPRPDRGTYEQY
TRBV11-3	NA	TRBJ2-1	ASSLTLANEQF
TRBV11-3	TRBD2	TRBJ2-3	ASSPSGSSTDTQY
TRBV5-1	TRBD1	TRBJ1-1	ASRNRGDGTEAF
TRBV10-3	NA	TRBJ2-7	AISTPSDGKEY
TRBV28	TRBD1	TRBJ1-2	ASSALLRDRFPTIDGYT
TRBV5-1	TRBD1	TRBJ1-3	ASSFGTGGGGNTIY
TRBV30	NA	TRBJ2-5	ASEGVRGGSETQY
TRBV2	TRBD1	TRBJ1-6	ASSLGQGLLSPLH
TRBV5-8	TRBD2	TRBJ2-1	ASSFWGGNEQF
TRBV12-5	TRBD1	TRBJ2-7	ASGLGTGGYEQY
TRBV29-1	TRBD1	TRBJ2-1	SAQAPGQGARDEQF
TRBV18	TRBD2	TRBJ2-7	ASSPEGRGEQY
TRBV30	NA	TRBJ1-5	AWSAGMDQPQH
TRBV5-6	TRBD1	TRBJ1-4	ASSLGVRGRATNEKLF
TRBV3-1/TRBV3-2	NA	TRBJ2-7	ASSQTRTRGDPYEQY
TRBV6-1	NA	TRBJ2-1	ASSEDSGLYNEQF
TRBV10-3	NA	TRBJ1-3	AISDSDRLLLRNTIY
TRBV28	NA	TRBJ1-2	ASSSNPGVGYGYT
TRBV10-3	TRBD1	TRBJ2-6	AIRLTGTGANVLT
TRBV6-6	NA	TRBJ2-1	ALRSYNEQF
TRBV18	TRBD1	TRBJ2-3	ASETGQGITDTQY
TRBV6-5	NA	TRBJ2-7	ASRRTVLSYEQY
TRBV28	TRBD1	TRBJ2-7	ASSLHLDRGKGEQY
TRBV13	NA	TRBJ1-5	ASSRAAGSNQPQH
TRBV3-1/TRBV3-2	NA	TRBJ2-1	ASSQYRGSSYNEQF
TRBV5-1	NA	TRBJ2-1	ASSLVGHLYNEQF
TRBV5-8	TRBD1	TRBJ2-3	ASSLLPGGEDTQY
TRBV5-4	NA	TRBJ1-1	ASSLDGQALSAF
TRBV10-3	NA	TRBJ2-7	AISVGLERSYEQY
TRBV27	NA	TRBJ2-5	ASRDLGQLQETQY
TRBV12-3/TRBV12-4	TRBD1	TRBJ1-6	ASSLDRRSPLH
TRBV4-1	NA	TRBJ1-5	ASSFRQTNSNQPQH
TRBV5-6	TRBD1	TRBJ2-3	ASSWGPTGGTDTQY
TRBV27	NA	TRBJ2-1	ASSGPYAGSDEQF
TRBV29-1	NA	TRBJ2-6	SVPVDSGANVLT
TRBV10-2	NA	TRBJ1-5	ASSEDSELRKD